These 9 T cell receptor beta chains originate from one sample sequenced in a study of tumor-infiltrating lymphocytes in localized non-small cell lung cancer. This table comes from immunoSEQ multiplex PCR, and its TCRdb copy is limited to in-frame clones, with some not included. The table has about 14,000 clones, nearly 70% seen once; the top ten hold 22%. Sample: uninvolved lung tissue not adjacent to the tumor. All receptors derive from a human donor with non-small cell lung cancer.

V usage is TRBV6-5 and J usage is TRBJ2-3; D uncertain. Germline V gene sequence: CDR1 MNHEY, CDR2 SVGAGI. This CDR3 has 15 amino acids. The V gene lost 5 bases and the J gene lost 4 bases, with 16 bases spanning the gap. In nucleotides, the CDR3 is TGTGCCAGCAGTCCTACCGGTTGGGCGTCAGATACGCAGTATTTT. It specifies CASSPTGWASDTQYF.

This chain connects TRBV6-5 to TRBJ2-1; the D gene is possibly TRBD2 (6 bases). Germline V CDR1 and CDR2: MNHEY, SVGAGI. The length of the CDR3 is 13 residues. Between the trimmed V and J ends, which lost 2 bases and 8 bases, there was a span of 10 bases. The DNA for the CDR3 is TGTGCCAGCAGTTACACTAGCCTCGATGAGCAGTTCTTC. It yields the protein CASSYTSLDEQFF.

The chain carries TRBV19 and TRBJ2-3, with 8 bases that match TRBD1. CDR3 size: 14 residues. The ends lost 5 bases at V and 8 bases at J; junction bases unmatched: 9. The germline gives CDR1 LNHDA, CDR2 SQIVND (reference sequence). This chain's CDR3 is CASSPADRAGTQYF. As DNA, the CDR3 is TGTGCCAGTAGTCCAGCGGACAGGGCGGGTACGCAGTATTTT.

The V gene is TRBV19, the J gene TRBJ1-2; 7 bases are shared with TRBD1. The CDR3 length is 13 residues. Looked up from germline, CDR1 is LNHDA and CDR2 is SQIVND (reference sequence). V shed 6 bases, J shed 7 bases, and the junction held 8 bases outside the gene matches. As DNA, the CDR3 is TGTGCCAGTAGGGAACAGGGGCCCTCTGGCTACACCTTC. Translation: CASREQGPSGYTF.

By share of the sample, this clone is medium-sized. This chain's CDR3 is CASRTETNEQFF. The CDR3 DNA reads TGTGCCAGCCGTACGGAGACCAATGAGCAGTTCTTC. V usage is TRBV18 and J usage is TRBJ2-1, with D unresolved. V dropped 8 bases and J dropped 6 bases, with 11 bases sitting between them. Germline CDR1 reads KGHSH; CDR2 reads LQKENI. The CDR3 has 12 residues.

This chain's CDR3 is CASSLGLAGGGGTQYF. The CDR3 DNA sequence: TGTGCCAGCAGCTTGGGACTAGCGGGGGGAGGGGGTACGCAGTATTTT. The chain carries TRBV5-6 and TRBJ2-3; 13 bases line up with TRBD2. The CDR3 has 16 residues. V lost 0 bases, J lost 8 bases, and 6 bases stayed unmatched. From germline, CDR1 is SGHDT and CDR2 YYEEEE.

This clone was recorded only once. This chain uses TRBV28 with TRBJ2-7, with 13 bases fitting TRBD2. Germline V gene sequence: CDR1 MDHEN, CDR2 SYDVKM. This CDR3 is built from 16 residues. Germline trimming cut 5 bases from V and 4 bases from J; bases unmatched to any gene: 8. The DNA for the CDR3 is TGTGCCAGCAGTCCTTCACTAGCGGGAGGGCCGTACGAGCAGTACTTC. This codes for CASSPSLAGGPYEQYF.

The chain employs TRBV5-1 and TRBJ2-3; 9 bases are shared with TRBD2. The CDR3 runs to 18 residues. Looked up from germline, CDR1 is SGHRS and CDR2 is YFSETQ. J lost 2 bases, V lost 3 bases, and 13 bases had no gene match. DNA of the CDR3: TGCGCCAGCAGCTCCCGGGTGGCTAGCGGGACTTTCACAGATACGCAGTATTTT. Amino acid sequence: CASSSRVASGTFTDTQYF.

This clone was counted a few times. This chain joins TRBV6-6 and TRBJ2-3; D might be TRBD1 (6 bases). Germline V gives CDR1 MNHNY, CDR2 SVGAGI (reference sequence). This CDR3 has 16 residues. The germline V and J ends were trimmed by 0 bases and 3 bases, with 13 bases remaining between them. The CDR3 DNA is TGTGCCAGCAGTTACTCGAGGAACAGGGAGACAGATACGCAGTATTTT. Translated, it gives CASSYSRNRETDTQYF.